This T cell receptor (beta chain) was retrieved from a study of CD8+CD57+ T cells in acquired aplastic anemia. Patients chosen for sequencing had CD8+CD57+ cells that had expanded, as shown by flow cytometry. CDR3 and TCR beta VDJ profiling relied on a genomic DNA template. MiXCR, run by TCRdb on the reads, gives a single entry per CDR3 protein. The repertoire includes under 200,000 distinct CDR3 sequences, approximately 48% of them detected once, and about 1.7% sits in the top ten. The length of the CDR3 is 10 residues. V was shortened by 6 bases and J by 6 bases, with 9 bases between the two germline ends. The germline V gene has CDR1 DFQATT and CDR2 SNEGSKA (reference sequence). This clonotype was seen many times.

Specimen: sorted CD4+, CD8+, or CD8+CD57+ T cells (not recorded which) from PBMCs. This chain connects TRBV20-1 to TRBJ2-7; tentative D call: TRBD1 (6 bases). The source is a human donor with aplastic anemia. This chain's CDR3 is CSATGTEQYF. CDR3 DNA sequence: TGCAGTGCGACAGGTACCGAGCAGTACTTC.